The 20 T cell receptor beta chains listed next were all sequenced from one sample in a study of CD8 T cells in ankylosing spondylitis (dated by TCRdb to about 2017). The library relied on 5' RACE. Sequencing took place on an Illumina HiSeq 2500. The public reads were reanalyzed by TCRdb: fastp trimming at Q25, MiXCR alignment, in-frame beta chains only. Duplicate CDR3 protein sequences are folded into a single record with the most common DNA and genes. In this sample the table shows 200,000 to 300,000 distinct CDR3 sequences, about 10% of which occur a single time. The ten largest clones capture 2% to 3% of the sample. Sequencing input: blood, either unsorted or a sorted T cell fraction (not recorded which). These receptors all stem from a male donor with ankylosing spondylitis or in good health (not recorded which).

This clonotype was seen at least ten times. CDR3 in amino acids: CASSLALEGNYEQYF. CDR3 DNA: TGTGCCAGCAGCTTAGCGCTAGAGGGAAACTACGAGCAGTACTTC. The genes are TRBV7-2 and TRBJ2-7, with D maybe TRBD2 (5 bases). This CDR3 comprises 15 residues. Germline V gene data show CDR1 as SGHTA and CDR2 as FQGNSA. Trimming stripped 0 bases from V and 3 bases from J, with 12 bases between.

This clonotype was recorded many times. The chain combines TRBV20-1 with TRBJ2-3, with 8 bases aligning to TRBD2. The CDR3 extends over 13 amino acids. Unmatched junction bases numbered 6, after V lost 6 bases and J lost 4 bases. Germline CDR1 and CDR2: DFQATT and SNEGSKA (reference sequence). DNA for the CDR3: TGCAGTGCCGGACGGGGGGGGGCAGATACGCAGTATTTT. It codes for CSAGRGGADTQYF.

The sample holds many counts of this clonotype. V is TRBV6-2 or TRBV6-3 and J is TRBJ2-4; D is possibly TRBD2 (6 bases). CDR1 is MNHEY, CDR2 SVGEGT, per germline. V was trimmed by 6 bases and J by 1 base, leaving 22 bases between them. The length of the CDR3 is 18 residues. The chain's CDR3 is CASSPAGSWGYAKNIQYF. The DNA for the CDR3 is TGTGCCAGCAGCCCAGCGGGCTCTTGGGGTTATGCCAAAAACATTCAGTACTTC.

The rearrangement joins TRBV27 to TRBJ2-4, with D possibly being TRBD1 or TRBD2 (5 bases each). The V end was cut by 5 bases, the J end by 6 bases, with 14 bases between. The germline gives CDR1 MNHEY, CDR2 SMNVEV (reference sequence). The CDR3 extends over 14 amino acids. CDR3 DNA sequence: TGTGCCAGCAGTCCGCTGGGGGAGAGAAACATTCAGTACTTC. This gives the protein CASSPLGERNIQYF.

This clonotype has a count of ten or more. The rearrangement joins TRBV29-1 to TRBJ2-5; D could derive from TRBD1 or TRBD2 (5 bases each). The CDR3 is 12 amino acids. CDR1 is SQVTM, CDR2 ANQGSEA, per germline. Deletions cut 3 bases from V and 4 bases from J, with 9 bases between. The CDR3 nucleotides read TGCAGCGTTGACAGGGCGGGAGAGACCCAGTACTTC. Protein product: CSVDRAGETQYF.

Note on this clonotype: A much larger clone is a single base away; this may be a read error. V usage is TRBV2 and J usage is TRBJ1-1, with D unclear. V lost 6 bases, J lost 7 bases, and 15 bases lay in between. Germline V gene sequence: CDR1 SNHLY, CDR2 FYNNEI. The CDR3 is 13 residues long. The CDR3 loop reads CASRETSAIEAFF. CDR3 nucleotides: TGTGCCAGCAGGGAGACGTCAGCCATTGAAGCTTTCTTT.

This clonotype occurred once. The chain employs TRBV7-9 and TRBJ2-5; TRBD1 agrees at 7 bases. The junction had 8 bases not matched to a gene; V was cut back by 5 bases and J by 2 bases. Germline V gene data show CDR1 as SEHNR and CDR2 as FQNEAQ (reference sequence). This CDR3 is 15 amino acids long. This chain's CDR3 is CASSPGQEGQETQYF. The CDR3 DNA is TGTGCCAGCAGCCCAGGACAGGAAGGGCAAGAGACCCAGTACTTC.

This clonotype was observed at least ten times. V is TRBV12-3 or TRBV12-4 and J is TRBJ1-2, with 9 bases that match TRBD1. This CDR3 is 14 amino acids long. With V trimmed by 7 bases and J by 2 bases, 5 bases remained unmatched. DNA for the CDR3: TGTGCCAGCACCAAGGGACAGGGAAACTATGGCTACACCTTC. Protein: CASTKGQGNYGYTF.

Ten or more counts support this clonotype. The rearrangement uses TRBV20-1 and TRBJ2-3; D remains ambiguous. CDR1 DFQATT and CDR2 SNEGSKA come from the germline V gene (reference sequence). The CDR3 totals 13 residues. Trimming took off 2 bases at V and 2 bases at J, with 8 bases between the two ends. The CDR3 region has the DNA TGCAGTGCTAGATTGACCACCACAGATACGCAGTATTTT. Its protein product is CSARLTTTDTQYF.

This clonotype was seen at least ten times. The CDR3 sequence: CASSLAGGITAQYF. CDR3 DNA sequence: TGTGCCAGCAGTTTAGCGGGGGGGATCACGGCGCAGTATTTT. J is TRBJ2-3 and V is TRBV12-3 or TRBV12-4, with 7 positions matching TRBD2. The CDR3 runs 14 residues. Trimming at V came to 0 bases and at J to 10 bases, leaving 7 bases not matched to a gene.

This clonotype was seen ten or more times. The chain is built from TRBV5-1 and TRBJ2-1; 10 bases line up with TRBD2. Losses at the gene ends were 5 bases for V and 7 bases for J; bases not matched to a gene: 9. CDR1 and CDR2 from the germline V gene are SGHRS and YFSETQ. The CDR3 has 15 amino acids. The CDR3 reads CASRSQRGGHNEQFF. CDR3 nucleotides: TGCGCCAGCAGGTCTCAGCGGGGGGGCCATAATGAGCAGTTCTTC.

Notes on this clonotype: One base away lies a much larger clone, so this may be a sequencing read error. This chain connects TRBV9 to TRBJ1-2; 8 bases are a match to TRBD1. V was clipped by 0 bases and J by 10 bases; unmatched bases: 8. CDR3 length equals 14 residues. Germline CDR1 reads SGDLS; CDR2 reads YYNGEE. Here the CDR3 DNA reads TGTGCCAGCAGCGTAGCTGGACAGGGCGATGCCTACACCTTC. Translating it yields CASSVAGQGDAYTF.

This clonotype was seen ten or more times. The gene calls are TRBV29-1 and TRBJ2-2; TRBD1 matches at 9 bases. J was trimmed by 4 bases and V by 3 bases; bases with no gene match: 6. Germline-derived CDR1 and CDR2 are SQVTM and ANQGSEA. The CDR3 has 15 amino acids. The CDR3 DNA is TGCAGCGTTGATGTCGGACAGGGGATCACCGGGGAGCTGTTTTTT. Its protein product is CSVDVGQGITGELFF.

This clonotype was seen at least ten times. The chain recombines TRBV2 with TRBJ2-3; 8 bases match TRBD1. The CDR3 has 15 amino acids. CDR1 and CDR2 from the germline V gene are SNHLY and FYNNEI. Trimming at V came to 9 bases and at J to 3 bases, leaving 11 bases not matched to a gene. In nucleotides, the CDR3 is TGTGCCAGTGTCCCCCGAGACAGGGGAACAGATACGCAGTATTTT. Translation: CASVPRDRGTDTQYF.

This clonotype has ten or more counts. The V gene is TRBV12-5, the J gene TRBJ2-7, with D possibly matching TRBD2 (6 bases). Looked up from germline, CDR1 is LGHNT and CDR2 is FRNRAP. This CDR3 comprises 14 residues. The germline V and J ends were trimmed by 5 bases and 6 bases, with 17 bases remaining between them. CDR3 amino acids: CASGPRGGLSEQYF. The DNA for the CDR3 is TGTGCTAGTGGTCCTCGGGGAGGTTTGAGCGAGCAGTACTTC.

Ten or more counts support this clonotype. V usage is TRBV6-2 or TRBV6-3 and J usage is TRBJ2-7; D call uncertain. CDR1 is MNHEY, CDR2 SVGEGT, per germline. The CDR3 extends over 14 amino acids. V was clipped by 6 bases and J by 3 bases, with 15 bases between them. The CDR3, as DNA: TGTGCCAGCAGCGATATGACGGACCTCTACGAGCAGTACTTC. It encodes CASSDMTDLYEQYF.

This clonotype was observed many times. CDR3 sequence reads: CASSTDRVLPGNTIYF. CDR3 nucleotide sequence: TGCGCCAGCAGCACGGACAGGGTTCTTCCTGGAAACACCATATATTTT. The gene calls are TRBV5-1 and TRBJ1-3; 8 bases match TRBD1. J was trimmed by 2 bases and V by 4 bases; bases with no gene match: 8. CDR3 length equals 16 residues. Germline V CDR1 and CDR2: SGHRS, YFSETQ.

This clonotype was observed at least ten times. The chain couples TRBV5-5 to TRBJ2-2; 8 bases match TRBD1. V shed 5 bases and J 6 bases; nucleotides not matched to a gene: 12. The germline gives CDR1 SGHKS, CDR2 YYEKEE (reference sequence). The CDR3 runs 16 residues. The CDR3 region has the DNA TGTGCCAGCAGTTCCGACCCCGCAGGGGGCTCCGGGGAGCTGTTTTTT. It codes for CASSSDPAGGSGELFF.

This clonotype has at least ten counts. CDR3 in DNA: TGCAGCGTTGAGCCCCCTCTAGTGCAGGGGGCGGTAACTGAAGCTTTCTTT. It encodes CSVEPPLVQGAVTEAFF. J is TRBJ1-1 and V is TRBV29-1, with TRBD1 matching over 8 bases. V dropped 3 bases and J dropped 5; count of bases not matched to a gene: 17. Germline loops: CDR1 SQVTM, CDR2 ANQGSEA. CDR3 length equals 17 residues.

This clonotype was detected ten times or more. An end of the junction differs from the germline gene, which may be a read error. This sequence joins TRBV12-3 or TRBV12-4 and TRBJ2-1; D is possibly TRBD2 (5 bases). This CDR3 has 14 residues. CDR3 sequence reads: CASSLRVGYDEQFF. The CDR3 DNA follows: TGTGCCAGCAGTTTGCGGGTTGGCTACGATGAGCAGTTCTTC.